This entry lists 15 T cell receptor beta chains sequenced from one sample in a study of OX40 agonist ivuxolimab in advanced cancers. The method was immunoSEQ multiplex PCR; TCRdb's version includes in-frame clones alone and lacks a portion of them. The table shows approximately 98,000 clones, with 70% to 85% occurring only once. The sample consisted of CD4+ or CD8+ T cells sorted from blood, taken in a trial of the OX40 agonist ivuxolimab. The receptors were sampled from an adult with an advanced solid tumor such as melanoma, head and neck, liver or kidney cancer.

The chain joins TRBV19 to TRBJ1-3; TRBD1 matches at 8 bases. In germline, CDR1 is LNHDA, CDR2 SQIVND (reference sequence). The CDR3 contains 16 residues. The V segment lost 7 bases and the J segment 2 bases; nucleotides outside the gene matches: 10. In DNA, the CDR3 is TGTGCCAGTAACCCGACAGGGGCCGCAACTGGAAACACCATATATTTT. It encodes CASNPTGAATGNTIYF. The full variable domain, its missing parts supplied by reference TRBV19 and TRBJ1-3, is DGGITQSPKYLFRKEGQNVTLSCEQNLNHDAMYWYRQDPGQGLRLIYYSQIVNDFQKGDIAEGYSVSREKKESFPLTVTSAQKNPTAFYLCASNPTGAATGNTIYFGEGSWLTVV.

The V call is TRBV27, the J call TRBJ2-1; 12 bases fit TRBD2. The CDR3 totals 18 residues. J gave up 4 bases and V 3 bases, and 10 bases lay outside the gene matches. The germline CDR1 and CDR2 sequences are MNHEY and SMNVEV (reference sequence). As DNA, the CDR3 is TGTGCCAGCAGTTTGGAGCTAGCGGGGGGGAATCAGTACAATGAGCAGTTCTTC. Amino acids: CASSLELAGGNQYNEQFF.

This clone was seen a single time. The chain has TRBV5-6 and TRBJ2-3; 7 bases line up with TRBD1. Germline V gene lookup returns CDR1 SGHDT and CDR2 YYEEEE. After removal of 0 bases from V and 3 bases from J, the junction contained 7 bases not matched to a gene. CDR3 length: 16 amino acids. The CDR3 DNA reads as TGTGCCAGCAGCTTGGAGACAGGGTTGACGACAGATACGCAGTATTTT. This codes for CASSLETGLTTDTQYF.

This sequence joins TRBV7-9 and TRBJ2-2; 7 positions match TRBD2. Germline V CDR1 and CDR2: SEHNR, FQNEAQ (reference sequence). The trim removed 2 bases at V and 4 bases at J, leaving 10 bases unmatched. CDR3 length equals 17 residues. The CDR3 sequence is CASSLSPLAEITGELFF. CDR3 DNA: TGTGCCAGCAGCTTAAGCCCCCTAGCGGAAATCACCGGGGAGCTGTTTTTT. The whole variable domain, remainder taken from reference TRBV7-9 and TRBJ2-2, is DTGVSQNPRHKITKRGQNVTFRCDPISEHNRLYWYRQTLGQGPEFLTYFQNEAQLEKSRLLSDRFSAERPKGSFSTLEIQRTEQGDSAMYLCASSLSPLAEITGELFFGEGSRLTVL.

The chain carries TRBV5-1 and TRBJ2-6; D uncertain. This CDR3 spans 14 amino acids. The germline CDR1 and CDR2 sequences are SGHRS and YFSETQ. The V end lost 4 bases, the J end lost 2 bases, and 7 bases lay between the germline ends. The CDR3 DNA reads TGCGCCAGCAGCCGCAGGCCTGGGGCCAACGTCCTGACTTTC. Translated: CASSRRPGANVLTF.

This rearrangement joins TRBV7-8 to TRBJ2-7; D is tentatively TRBD1 or TRBD2 (6 bases each). CDR1 is SGHVS and CDR2 is FQNEAQ in the germline V gene. V was clipped by 3 bases and J by 3 bases, with 9 bases between them. CDR3 length: 13 residues. The CDR3 DNA follows: TGTGCCAGCAGCTTCGGGGGCGGCTACGAGCAGTACTTC. Amino acids: CASSFGGGYEQYF. Together with reference TRBV7-8 and TRBJ2-7, the CDR3 gives the full variable domain: GAGVSQSPRYKVAKRGQDVALRCDPISGHVSLFWYQQALGQGPEFLTYFQNEAQLDKSGLPSDRFFAERPEGSVSTLKIQRTQQEDSAVYLCASSFGGGYEQYFGPGTRLTVT.

The CDR3 nucleotides are TGTGCCAGCAGCTTGCCCGGGGCTGGCGCAGATACGCAGTATTTT. Encoded protein: CASSLPGAGADTQYF. V is TRBV5-4 and J is TRBJ2-3; perhaps D is TRBD1 or TRBD2 (5 bases each). Germline values: CDR1 SGHNT, CDR2 YYREEE (reference sequence). This CDR3 comprises 15 residues. Deletions cut 1 base from V and 4 bases from J, with 13 bases between.

The chain links TRBV9 to TRBJ2-3; D remains ambiguous. Germline-derived CDR1 and CDR2 are SGDLS and YYNGEE. Trimming took off 0 bases at V and 5 bases at J, with 10 bases between the two ends. The CDR3 length is 14 residues. CDR3 nucleotide sequence: TGTGCCAGCAGCGTAGCCGATAGACAAGATACGCAGTATTTT. It specifies CASSVADRQDTQYF.

The chain joins TRBV23-1 to TRBJ2-7; D is perhaps TRBD1 or TRBD2 (6 bases each). TRBV23-1 is treated as an ORF (open reading frame) with a function not yet certain. V lost 0 bases and J lost 4, with 19 bases in between. The CDR3 runs 17 residues. CDR3 in amino acids: CASSQSWGVSGAYEQYF. The CDR3 DNA reads TGCGCCAGCAGTCAATCGTGGGGGGTCTCAGGGGCTTACGAGCAGTACTTC.

The CDR3 nucleotides are TGTGCCAGCTCGACCCAGGGGAATAGCTACGAGCAGTACTTC. Residues: CASSTQGNSYEQYF. V is TRBV19 and J is TRBJ2-7; tentatively, D is TRBD1 (6 bases). Germline V gives CDR1 LNHDA, CDR2 SQIVND (reference sequence). Trimming removed 9 bases from V and 3 bases from J, with 18 bases in between. The CDR3 consists of 14 residues.

The V and J genes are TRBV11-3 and TRBJ2-1, with TRBD1 matching 12 bases. Germline CDR1 reads SGHNT; CDR2 reads YENEEA. This CDR3 contains 14 residues. J gave up 9 bases and V 4 bases, and 4 bases lay outside the gene matches. DNA of the CDR3: TGTGCCAGCAGCTCGGGACAGGGGGCGGGTGAGCAGTTCTTC. It yields the protein CASSSGQGAGEQFF.

This clone was found a few times. CDR3 region: CASSNPTGGLFF. The CDR3 DNA sequence: TGCGCCAGCAGCAATCCGACAGGGGGACTGTTTTTT. This chain links TRBV5-1 with TRBJ1-4, with 9 nucleotides matching TRBD1. The CDR3 consists of 12 residues. The V gene end was trimmed by 4 bases and the J gene end by 13 bases; junction bases not matched to a gene: 5. Germline lookup yields CDR1 SGHRS and CDR2 YFSETQ.

CDR3 in amino acids: CATSRGGKWGQSGNTIYF. Written as DNA, the CDR3 is TGTGCCACCAGCAGAGGGGGGAAGTGGGGGCAATCTGGAAACACCATATATTTT. This chain joins TRBV15 and TRBJ1-3; possibly TRBD1 for D (6 bases). The CDR3 loop spans 18 amino acids. CDR1 is LNHNV and CDR2 is YYDKDF in the germline V gene (reference sequence). V lost 1 base, J lost 1 base, and 17 bases lay in between.

J is TRBJ2-1 and V is TRBV27; D tentatively fits TRBD1 or TRBD2 (5 bases each). Germline V CDR1 and CDR2: MNHEY, SMNVEV (reference sequence). This CDR3 has 12 residues. Trimming left V 8 bases short and J 2 bases short, with 7 bases between. CDR3: CASGGPYNEQFF. The CDR3 DNA follows: TGTGCCAGCGGGGGACCCTACAATGAGCAGTTCTTC.

The genes are TRBV6-1 and TRBJ2-7; D might be TRBD2 (6 bases). V was cut by 1 base and J by 2 bases, with 9 bases left in between. This CDR3 is 14 amino acids long. Germline values: CDR1 MNHNS, CDR2 SASEGT. CDR3 sequence reads: CASSEGGLTYEQYF. The CDR3 region has the DNA TGTGCCAGCAGTGAAGGGGGACTCACCTACGAGCAGTACTTC.